This TCR beta chain was captured by sequencing in a study of metastatic and nonmetastatic thyroid tumors. Study details: Where malignant and benign thyroid patients were concerned, repertoires were compared across blood and tumor or nodule tissue. Findings and caveats of the study: When malignant thyroid tumors were compared with benign nodules, TCR beta diversity was reportedly significantly higher in the malignant tumors. This held in both blood and tumor samples.

Until they underwent thyroid surgery, no patient had received any treatment. In its sample, this clone was seen many times. Its antigen is still unknown. At one boundary the junction diverges from the germline segment, which might be a read error. The CDR3 is 16 amino acids. Germline loops: CDR1 SGHVS, CDR2 FQNEAQ. Per the original data handling: Between-group CDR3 differences, defined by clinicopathological status, yielded a distant-metastasis classifier for papillary thyroid cancer. TCRdb reanalyzed the PCR reads via MiXCR. TCRdb, not the original authors, processed these V and J calls. The sample records roughly 33,000 clones, 17% being singletons.

This TCR was recovered from a female donor with papillary thyroid cancer or a benign thyroid nodule (not recorded which). Some clones in this sample may be carry-over from other donors' samples. The chain couples TRBV7-8 to TRBJ2-5, with 10 nucleotides matching TRBD2. The sample was blood. The CDR3 DNA sequence: TGTGCCAGCAGCTTAGTACGGCTAGCGGGAGTCCCCTCCTACCTCTTC. Amino acid sequence: CASSLVRLAGVPSYLF.